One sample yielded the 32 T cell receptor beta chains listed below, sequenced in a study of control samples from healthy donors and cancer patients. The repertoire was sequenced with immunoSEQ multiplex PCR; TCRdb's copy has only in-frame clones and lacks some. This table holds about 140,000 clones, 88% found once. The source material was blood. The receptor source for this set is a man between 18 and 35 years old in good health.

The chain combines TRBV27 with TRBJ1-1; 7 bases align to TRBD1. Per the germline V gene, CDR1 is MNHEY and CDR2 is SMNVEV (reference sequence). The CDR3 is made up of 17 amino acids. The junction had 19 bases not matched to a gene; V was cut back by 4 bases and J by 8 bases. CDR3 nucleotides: TGTGCCAGCAGTTCCCGACAGGGTCGGGACCCAGCAAGGGAAGCTTTCTTT. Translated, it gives CASSSRQGRDPAREAFF.

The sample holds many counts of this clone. CDR3: CASSLRDRGLGDTQYF. CDR3 DNA sequence: TGTGCCAGTAGTCTTAGGGACAGAGGTTTAGGGGATACGCAGTATTTT. The J gene is TRBJ2-3, the V gene TRBV19; TRBD1 aligns across 7 bases. The CDR3 spans 16 residues. V was pared by 5 bases and J by 6 bases, with 14 bases of the junction left unmatched. Germline loops: CDR1 LNHDA, CDR2 SQIVND (reference sequence).

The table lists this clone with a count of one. Here the CDR3 DNA reads TGCGCCAGCAGCCGACCTCCATCCGCCAACCAAGAGACCCAGTACTTC. It yields the protein CASSRPPSANQETQYF. This chain uses TRBV5-1 with TRBJ2-5, with D unresolved. CDR1 and CDR2 (germline): SGHRS, YFSETQ. This CDR3 contains 16 residues. V dropped 4 bases and J dropped 0 bases, with 16 bases sitting between them.

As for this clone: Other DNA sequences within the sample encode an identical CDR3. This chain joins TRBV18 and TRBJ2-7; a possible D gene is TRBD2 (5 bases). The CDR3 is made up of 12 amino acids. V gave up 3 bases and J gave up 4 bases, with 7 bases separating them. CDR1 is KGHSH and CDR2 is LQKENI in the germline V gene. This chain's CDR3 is CASSPGGYEQYF. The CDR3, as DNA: TGTGCCAGCTCACCCGGCGGGTACGAGCAGTACTTC.

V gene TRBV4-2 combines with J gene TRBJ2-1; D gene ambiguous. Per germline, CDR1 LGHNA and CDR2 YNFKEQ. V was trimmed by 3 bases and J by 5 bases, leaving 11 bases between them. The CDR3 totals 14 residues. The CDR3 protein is CASSQANRNNEQFF. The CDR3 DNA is TGTGCCAGCAGCCAGGCTAACAGAAACAATGAGCAGTTCTTC.

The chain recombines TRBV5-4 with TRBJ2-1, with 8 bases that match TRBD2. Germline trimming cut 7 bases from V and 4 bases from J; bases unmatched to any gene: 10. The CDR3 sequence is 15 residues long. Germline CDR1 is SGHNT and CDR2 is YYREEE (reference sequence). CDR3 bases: TGTGCCAGCGGAACCAGCGGGGGAGCTTACAATGAGCAGTTCTTC. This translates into CASGTSGGAYNEQFF. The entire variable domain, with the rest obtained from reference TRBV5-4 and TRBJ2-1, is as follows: ETGVTQSPTHLIKTRGQQVTLRCSSQSGHNTVSWYQQALGQGPQFIFQYYREEENGRGNFPPRFSGLQFPNYSSELNVNALELDDSALYLCASGTSGGAYNEQFFGPGTRLTVL.

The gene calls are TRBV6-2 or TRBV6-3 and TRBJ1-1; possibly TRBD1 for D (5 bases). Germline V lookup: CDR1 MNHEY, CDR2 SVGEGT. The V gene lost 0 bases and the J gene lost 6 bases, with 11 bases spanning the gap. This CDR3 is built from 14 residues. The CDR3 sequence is CASSYSGGVAEAFF. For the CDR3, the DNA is TGTGCCAGCAGTTACTCCGGGGGAGTGGCTGAAGCTTTCTTT.

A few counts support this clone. CDR3 nucleotides: TGTGCCACTCAGGACAGGACGAATCAGCCCCAGCATTTT. It codes for CATQDRTNQPQHF. The chain employs TRBV24-1 and TRBJ1-5; 7 bases are a match to TRBD1. Germline trimming cut 10 bases from V and 4 bases from J; bases unmatched to any gene: 6. Germline V gives CDR1 KGHDR, CDR2 SFDVKD. There are 13 residues in the CDR3.

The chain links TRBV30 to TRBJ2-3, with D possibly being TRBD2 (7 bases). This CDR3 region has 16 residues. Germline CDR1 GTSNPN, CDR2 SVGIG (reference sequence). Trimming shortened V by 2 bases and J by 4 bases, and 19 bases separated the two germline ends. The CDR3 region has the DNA TGTGCCTGGAGTCCTTCATGGGGGGGCGTCGCAGATACGCAGTATTTT. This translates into CAWSPSWGGVADTQYF.

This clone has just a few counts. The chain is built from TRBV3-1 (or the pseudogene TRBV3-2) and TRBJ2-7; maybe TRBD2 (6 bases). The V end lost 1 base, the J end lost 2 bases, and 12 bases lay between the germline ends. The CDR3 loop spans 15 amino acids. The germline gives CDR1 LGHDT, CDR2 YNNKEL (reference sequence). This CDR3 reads CASSQGRGGPYEQYF. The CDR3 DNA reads TGTGCCAGCAGCCAAGGGAGGGGCGGACCCTACGAGCAGTACTTC.

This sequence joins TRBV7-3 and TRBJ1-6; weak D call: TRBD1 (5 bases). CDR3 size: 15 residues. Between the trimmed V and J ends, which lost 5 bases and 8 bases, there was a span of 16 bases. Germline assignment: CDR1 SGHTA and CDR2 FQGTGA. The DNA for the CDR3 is TGTGCCAGCAGCCTAATGGGTCAGGGCGATTCACCCCTCCACTTT. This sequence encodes CASSLMGQGDSPLHF.

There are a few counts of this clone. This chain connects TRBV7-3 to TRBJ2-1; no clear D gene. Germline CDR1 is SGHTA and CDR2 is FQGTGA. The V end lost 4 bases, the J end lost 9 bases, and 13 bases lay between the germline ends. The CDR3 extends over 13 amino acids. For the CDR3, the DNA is TGTGCCAGCAGCTCCCACAACATGGGTGAGCAGTTCTTC. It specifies CASSSHNMGEQFF.

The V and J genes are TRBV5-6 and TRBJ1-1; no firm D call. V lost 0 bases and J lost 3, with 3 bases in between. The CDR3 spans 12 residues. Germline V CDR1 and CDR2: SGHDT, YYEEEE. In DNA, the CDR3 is TGTGCCAGCAGCTTGGCGGACACTGAAGCTTTCTTT. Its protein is CASSLADTEAFF.

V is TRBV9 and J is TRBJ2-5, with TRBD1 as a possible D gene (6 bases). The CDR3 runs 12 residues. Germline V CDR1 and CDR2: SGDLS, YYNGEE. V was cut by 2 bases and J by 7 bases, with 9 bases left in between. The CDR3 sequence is CASSVEGVTQYF. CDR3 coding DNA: TGTGCCAGCAGCGTTGAGGGGGTGACCCAGTACTTC. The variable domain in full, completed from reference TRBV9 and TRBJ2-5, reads DSGVTQTPKHLITATGQRVTLRCSPRSGDLSVYWYQQSLDQGLQFLIQYYNGEERAKGNILERFSAQQFPDLHSELNLSSLELGDSALYFCASSVEGVTQYFGPGTRLLVL.

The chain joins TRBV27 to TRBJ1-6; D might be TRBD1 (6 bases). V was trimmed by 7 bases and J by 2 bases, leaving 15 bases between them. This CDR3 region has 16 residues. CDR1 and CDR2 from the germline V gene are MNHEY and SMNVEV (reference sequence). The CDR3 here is CASKGEVPTYNSPLHF. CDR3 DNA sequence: TGTGCCAGCAAGGGGGAGGTCCCGACCTATAATTCACCCCTCCACTTT.

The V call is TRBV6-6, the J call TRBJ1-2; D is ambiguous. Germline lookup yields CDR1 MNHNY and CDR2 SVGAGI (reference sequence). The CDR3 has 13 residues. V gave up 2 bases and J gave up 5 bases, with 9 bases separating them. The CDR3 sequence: CASSYAAEYGYTF. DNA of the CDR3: TGTGCCAGCAGTTACGCGGCAGAGTATGGCTACACCTTC.

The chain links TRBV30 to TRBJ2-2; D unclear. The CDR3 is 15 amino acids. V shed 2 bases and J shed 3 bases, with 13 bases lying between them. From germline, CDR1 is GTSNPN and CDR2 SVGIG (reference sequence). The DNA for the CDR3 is TGTGCCTGGAGTACCAGCCGGGCGGACACCGGGGAGCTGTTTTTT. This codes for CAWSTSRADTGELFF.

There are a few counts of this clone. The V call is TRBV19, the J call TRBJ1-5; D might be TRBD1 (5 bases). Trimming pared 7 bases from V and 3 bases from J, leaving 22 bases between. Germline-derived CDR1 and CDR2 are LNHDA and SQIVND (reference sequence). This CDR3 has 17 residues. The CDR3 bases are TGTGCCAGTACCGACCGTGACAGTATGTGGGTCAATCAGCCCCAGCATTTT. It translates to CASTDRDSMWVNQPQHF.

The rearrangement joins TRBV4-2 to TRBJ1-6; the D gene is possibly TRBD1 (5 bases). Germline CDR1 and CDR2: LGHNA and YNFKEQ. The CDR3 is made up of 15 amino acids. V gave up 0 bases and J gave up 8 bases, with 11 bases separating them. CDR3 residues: CASSQDWGVDSPLHF. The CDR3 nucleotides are TGTGCCAGCAGCCAAGATTGGGGGGTGGATTCACCCCTCCACTTT.

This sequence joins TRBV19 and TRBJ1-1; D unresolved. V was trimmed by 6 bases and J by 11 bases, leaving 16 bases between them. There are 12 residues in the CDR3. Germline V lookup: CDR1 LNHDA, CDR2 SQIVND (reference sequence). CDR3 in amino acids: CASSPVRGRAFF. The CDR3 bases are TGTGCCAGTAGCCCGGTTCGGGGTCGCGCTTTCTTT. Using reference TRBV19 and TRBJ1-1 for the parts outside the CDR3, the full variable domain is DGGITQSPKYLFRKEGQNVTLSCEQNLNHDAMYWYRQDPGQGLRLIYYSQIVNDFQKGDIAEGYSVSREKKESFPLTVTSAQKNPTAFYLCASSPVRGRAFFGQGTRLTVV.

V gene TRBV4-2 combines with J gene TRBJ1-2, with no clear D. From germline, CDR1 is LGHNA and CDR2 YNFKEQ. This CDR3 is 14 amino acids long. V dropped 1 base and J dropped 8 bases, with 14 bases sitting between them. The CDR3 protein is CASSQGRGVGGYTF. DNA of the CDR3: TGTGCCAGCAGCCAAGGTCGGGGAGTAGGGGGCTACACCTTC.

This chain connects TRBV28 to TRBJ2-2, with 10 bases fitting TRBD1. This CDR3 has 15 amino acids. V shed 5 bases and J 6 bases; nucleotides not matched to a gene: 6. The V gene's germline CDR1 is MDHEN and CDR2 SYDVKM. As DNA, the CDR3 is TGTGCCAGCAGTACATGGGGACAGGGGTCCGGGGAGCTGTTTTTT. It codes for CASSTWGQGSGELFF.

CDR3 DNA sequence: TGTGCCAGCAGCTTAGCTAGCGGGGGCCAAAAGTATTTT. Translation: CASSLASGGQKYF. This chain joins TRBV7-6 and TRBJ2-3, with 9 bases matching TRBD2. The germline CDR1 and CDR2 sequences are SGHVS and FNYEAQ. This CDR3 has 13 amino acids. V shed 0 bases, J shed 13 bases, and the junction held 5 bases outside the gene matches.

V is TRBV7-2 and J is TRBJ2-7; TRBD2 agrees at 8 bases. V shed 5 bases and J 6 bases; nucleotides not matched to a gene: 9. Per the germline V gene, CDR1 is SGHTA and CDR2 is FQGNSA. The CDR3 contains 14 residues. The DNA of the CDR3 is TGTGCCAGCAGCGTGCCGGGACTAGTTTCCGAGCAGTACTTC. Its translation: CASSVPGLVSEQYF.

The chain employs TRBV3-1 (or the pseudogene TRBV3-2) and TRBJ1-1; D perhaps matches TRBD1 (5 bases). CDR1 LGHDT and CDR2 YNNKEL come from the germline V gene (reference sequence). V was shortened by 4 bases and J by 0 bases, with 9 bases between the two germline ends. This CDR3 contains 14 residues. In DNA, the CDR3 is TGTGCCAGCAGCCCAAAAGGGGTGAACACTGAAGCTTTCTTT. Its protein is CASSPKGVNTEAFF.

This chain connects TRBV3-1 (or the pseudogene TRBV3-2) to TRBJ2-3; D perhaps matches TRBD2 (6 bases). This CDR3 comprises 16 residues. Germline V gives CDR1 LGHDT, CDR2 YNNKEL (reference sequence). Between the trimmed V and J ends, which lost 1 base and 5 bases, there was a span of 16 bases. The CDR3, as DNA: TGTGCCAGCAGCCAAGCGGTCATGACTAGTGGAGATACGCAGTATTTT. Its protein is CASSQAVMTSGDTQYF.

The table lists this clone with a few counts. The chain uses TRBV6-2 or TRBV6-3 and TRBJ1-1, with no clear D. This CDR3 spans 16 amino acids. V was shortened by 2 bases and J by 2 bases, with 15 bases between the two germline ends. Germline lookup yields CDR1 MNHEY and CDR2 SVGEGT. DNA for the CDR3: TGTGCCAGCAGTTACGAGGTTTTTACGGGTAACACTGAAGCTTTCTTT. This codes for CASSYEVFTGNTEAFF.

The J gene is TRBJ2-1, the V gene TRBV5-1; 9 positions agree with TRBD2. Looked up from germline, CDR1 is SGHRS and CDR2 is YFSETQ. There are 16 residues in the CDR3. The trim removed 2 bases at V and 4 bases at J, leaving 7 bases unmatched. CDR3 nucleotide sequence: TGCGCCAGCAGCTTCTTAGCGGGGGAGAAATACAATGAGCAGTTCTTC. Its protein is CASSFLAGEKYNEQFF.

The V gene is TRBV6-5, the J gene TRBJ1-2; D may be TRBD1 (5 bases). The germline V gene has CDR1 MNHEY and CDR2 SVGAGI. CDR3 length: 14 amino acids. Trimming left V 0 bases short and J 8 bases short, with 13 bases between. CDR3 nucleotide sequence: TGTGCCAGCAGTTACTCGGCCGGGACGAGGGGCTACACCTTC. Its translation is CASSYSAGTRGYTF.

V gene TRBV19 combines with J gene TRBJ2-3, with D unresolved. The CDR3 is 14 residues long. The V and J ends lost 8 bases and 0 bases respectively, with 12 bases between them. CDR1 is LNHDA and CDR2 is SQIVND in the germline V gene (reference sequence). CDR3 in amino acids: CASESASSTDTQYF. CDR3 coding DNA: TGTGCCAGTGAGTCGGCCTCTAGCACAGATACGCAGTATTTT.

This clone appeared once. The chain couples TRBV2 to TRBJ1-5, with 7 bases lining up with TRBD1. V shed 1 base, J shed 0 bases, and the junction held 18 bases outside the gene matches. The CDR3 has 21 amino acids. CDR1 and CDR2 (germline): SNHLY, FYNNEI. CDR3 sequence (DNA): TGTGCCAGCAGTGAAGGGACAGGTGCACCAGAAACTCCATATAGCAATCAGCCCCAGCATTTT. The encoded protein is CASSEGTGAPETPYSNQPQHF.

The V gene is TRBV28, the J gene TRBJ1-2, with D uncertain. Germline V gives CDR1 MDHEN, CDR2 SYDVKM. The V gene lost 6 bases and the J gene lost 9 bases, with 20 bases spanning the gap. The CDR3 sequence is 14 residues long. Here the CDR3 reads CASRKIQGNIRYTF. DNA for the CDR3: TGTGCCAGCAGAAAGATCCAAGGGAATATTCGCTACACCTTC.